This passage covers 7 T cell receptor beta chains from one sample sequenced in a study of cytomegalovirus exposure and HLA in healthy donors. The PCR contained 60 Vbeta and 13 Jbeta primers. Generated by immunoSEQ multiplex PCR, the TCRdb table keeps only in-frame clones and is missing some. The sample has around 110,000 clones; about 76% are singletons. The specimen was PBMCs. The source of these receptors is a woman in her fifties or sixties in good health and CMV-seropositive.

This clone was seen more than once but under ten times. V is TRBV4-1 and J is TRBJ2-3, with 10 bases identical to TRBD2. This CDR3 spans 18 amino acids. The germline CDR1 and CDR2 sequences are MGHRA and YSYEKL. Trimming cost V 1 base and J 1 base; bases outside gene matches: 8. The CDR3 here is CASSQVLAGDPRTDTQYF. DNA for the CDR3: TGCGCCAGCAGCCAAGTCCTAGCGGGGGACCCTCGCACAGATACGCAGTATTTT.

V is TRBV30 and J is TRBJ2-7, with D tentatively TRBD1 (6 bases). The V gene's germline CDR1 is GTSNPN and CDR2 SVGIG (reference sequence). The V end lost 6 bases, the J end lost 4 bases, and 19 bases lay between the germline ends. The CDR3 totals 14 residues. The CDR3 DNA is TGTGCCTGTTTAGAAGGGACACGTAAATACGAGCAGTACTTC. Its protein is CACLEGTRKYEQYF.

The V and J genes are TRBV19 and TRBJ2-3, with D unresolved. The CDR3 spans 12 residues. The V end lost 5 bases, the J end lost 2 bases, and 5 bases lay between the germline ends. Germline values: CDR1 LNHDA, CDR2 SQIVND (reference sequence). DNA for the CDR3: TGTGCCAGTAGTCCTTCCACAGATACGCAGTATTTT. Translated, it gives CASSPSTDTQYF.

The chain employs TRBV25-1 and TRBJ1-3; tentatively, D is TRBD1 (6 bases). This CDR3 region has 13 residues. CDR1 and CDR2 (germline): MGHDK, SYGVNS. With 8 bases removed from V and 4 bases from J, the gap between germline ends came to 12 bases. The CDR3 loop is CASGTGTGNTIYF. The CDR3 DNA reads as TGTGCCAGCGGTACAGGGACAGGAAACACCATATATTTT.

CDR3 sequence (DNA): TGTGCCAGCAGTCCCCTTGGAGCGGGGGCCCACTACGAGCAGTACTTC. It specifies CASSPLGAGAHYEQYF. The chain joins TRBV28 to TRBJ2-7, with TRBD2 identical over 8 bases. V trimming: 5 bases; J trimming: 3 bases; junction bases outside the gene matches: 12. The CDR3 loop spans 16 amino acids. In germline, CDR1 is MDHEN, CDR2 SYDVKM.

The chain links TRBV5-1 to TRBJ2-1; D gene ambiguous. CDR3 length: 15 residues. The V gene's germline CDR1 is SGHRS and CDR2 YFSETQ. V lost 5 bases and J lost 4, with 16 bases in between. CDR3 coding DNA: TGCGCCAGCAGTTTATCGTCTTTTAATTACAATGAGCAGTTCTTC. This gives the protein CASSLSSFNYNEQFF.

The J gene is TRBJ1-2, the V gene TRBV5-1; 9 bases map to TRBD1. The CDR3 has 15 amino acids. Germline values: CDR1 SGHRS, CDR2 YFSETQ. The V and J ends lost 4 bases and 1 base, in that order; junction bases with no gene match: 5. For the CDR3, the DNA is TGCGCCAGCAGCATCGGACAGGGGCTTAACTATGGCTACACCTTC. This sequence encodes CASSIGQGLNYGYTF.